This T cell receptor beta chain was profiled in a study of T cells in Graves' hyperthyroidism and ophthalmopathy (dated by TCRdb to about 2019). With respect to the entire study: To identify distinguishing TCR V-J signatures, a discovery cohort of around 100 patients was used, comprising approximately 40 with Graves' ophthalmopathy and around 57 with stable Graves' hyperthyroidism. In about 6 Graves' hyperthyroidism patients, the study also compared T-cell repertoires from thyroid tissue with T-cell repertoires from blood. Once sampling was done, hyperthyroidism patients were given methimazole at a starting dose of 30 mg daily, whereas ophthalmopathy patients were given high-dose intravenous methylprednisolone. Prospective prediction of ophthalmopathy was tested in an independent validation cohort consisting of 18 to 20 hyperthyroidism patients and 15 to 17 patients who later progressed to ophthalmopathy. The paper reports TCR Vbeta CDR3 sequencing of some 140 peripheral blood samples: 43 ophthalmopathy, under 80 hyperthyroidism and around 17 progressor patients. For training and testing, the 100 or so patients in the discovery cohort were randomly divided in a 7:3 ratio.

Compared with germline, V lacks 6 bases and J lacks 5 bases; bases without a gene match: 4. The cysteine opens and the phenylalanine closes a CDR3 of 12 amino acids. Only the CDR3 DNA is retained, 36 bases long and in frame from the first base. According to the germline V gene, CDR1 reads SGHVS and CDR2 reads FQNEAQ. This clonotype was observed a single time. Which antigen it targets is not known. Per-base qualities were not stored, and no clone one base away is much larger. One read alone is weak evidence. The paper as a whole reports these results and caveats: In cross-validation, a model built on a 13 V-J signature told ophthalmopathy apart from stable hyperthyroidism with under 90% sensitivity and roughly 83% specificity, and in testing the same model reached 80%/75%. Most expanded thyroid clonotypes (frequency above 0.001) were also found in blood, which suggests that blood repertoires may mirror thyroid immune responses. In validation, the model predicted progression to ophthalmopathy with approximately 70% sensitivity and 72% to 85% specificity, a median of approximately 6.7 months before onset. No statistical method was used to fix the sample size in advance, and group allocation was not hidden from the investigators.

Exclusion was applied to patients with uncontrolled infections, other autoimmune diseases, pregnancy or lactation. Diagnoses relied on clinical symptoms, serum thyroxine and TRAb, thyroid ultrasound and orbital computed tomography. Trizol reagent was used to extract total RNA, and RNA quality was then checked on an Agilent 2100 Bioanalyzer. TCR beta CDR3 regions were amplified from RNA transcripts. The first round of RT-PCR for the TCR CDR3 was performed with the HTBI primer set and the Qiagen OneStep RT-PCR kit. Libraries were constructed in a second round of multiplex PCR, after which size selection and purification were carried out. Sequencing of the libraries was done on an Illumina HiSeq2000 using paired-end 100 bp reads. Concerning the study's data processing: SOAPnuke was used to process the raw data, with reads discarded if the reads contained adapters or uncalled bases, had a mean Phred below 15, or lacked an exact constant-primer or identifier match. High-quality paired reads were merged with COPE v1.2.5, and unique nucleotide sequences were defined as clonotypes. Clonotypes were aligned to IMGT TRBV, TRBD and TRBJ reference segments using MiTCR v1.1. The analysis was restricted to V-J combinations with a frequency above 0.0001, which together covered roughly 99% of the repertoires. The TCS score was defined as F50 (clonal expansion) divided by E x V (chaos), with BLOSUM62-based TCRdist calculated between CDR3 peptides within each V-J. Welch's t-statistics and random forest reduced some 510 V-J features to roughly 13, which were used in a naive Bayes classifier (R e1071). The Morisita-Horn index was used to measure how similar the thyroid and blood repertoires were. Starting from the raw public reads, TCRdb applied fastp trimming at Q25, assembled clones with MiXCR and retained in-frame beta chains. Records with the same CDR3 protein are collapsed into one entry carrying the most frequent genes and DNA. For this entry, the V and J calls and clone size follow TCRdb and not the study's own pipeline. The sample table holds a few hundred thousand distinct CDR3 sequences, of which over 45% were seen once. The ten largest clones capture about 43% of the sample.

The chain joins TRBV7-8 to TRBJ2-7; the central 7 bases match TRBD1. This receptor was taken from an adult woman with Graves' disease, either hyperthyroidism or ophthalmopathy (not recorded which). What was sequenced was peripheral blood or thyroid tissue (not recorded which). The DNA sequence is TGTGCCAGCAGACAGACAGGGAACGAGCAGTACTTC. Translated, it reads CASRQTGNEQYF. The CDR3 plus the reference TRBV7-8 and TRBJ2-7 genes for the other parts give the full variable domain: GAGVSQSPRYKVAKRGQDVALRCDPISGHVSLFWYQQALGQGPEFLTYFQNEAQLDKSGLPSDRFFAERPEGSVSTLKIQRTQQEDSAVYLCASRQTGNEQYFGPGTRLTVT.